Presented here are 15 T cell receptor beta chains from one specimen sequenced in a study of T cell changes during pregnancy in multiple sclerosis. Assay used: immunoSEQ multiplex PCR; TCRdb lists only in-frame clones, some missing. Of 45,000 to 60,000 clones in the sample, almost 95% are singletons; the top ten hold approximately 0.72%. Source: CD4+ T cells from peripheral blood mononuclear cells, taken in the third trimester of pregnancy. The receptors originated from a female donor with multiple sclerosis, enrolled in a pregnancy study.

This sequence joins TRBV6-1 and TRBJ1-5; TRBD1 matches at 7 bases. Trimming took 8 bases from V and 4 from J; bases not matched to a gene: 8. Germline CDR1 is MNHNS and CDR2 is SASEGT. The CDR3 is 14 amino acids. The CDR3 spells CASLRTGHNQPQHF. In DNA form, the CDR3 reads TGTGCCAGCCTAAGGACAGGCCATAATCAGCCCCAGCATTTT.

This clone was counted many times. The rearrangement joins TRBV7-6 to TRBJ2-2; 11 bases agree with TRBD2. Per the germline V gene, CDR1 is SGHVS and CDR2 is FNYEAQ. With V trimmed by 4 bases and J by 6 bases, 13 bases remained unmatched. The CDR3 runs 18 residues. CDR3 coding DNA: TGTGCCAGCAGCTACCTCGGGACTAGCGGTGGAGCGCCCGGGGAGCTGTTTTTT. Its translation is CASSYLGTSGGAPGELFF. Complete variable domain (other parts from reference TRBV7-6 and TRBJ2-2): GAGVSQSPRYKVTKRGQDVALRCDPISGHVSLYWYRQALGQGPEFLTYFNYEAQQDKSGLPNDRFSAERPEGSISTLTIQRTEQRDSAMYRCASSYLGTSGGAPGELFFGEGSRLTVL.

This sequence joins TRBV5-1 and TRBJ2-1, with TRBD2 as a possible D gene (6 bases). V lost 4 bases to trimming and J lost 2 bases, with 13 bases between them. The CDR3 is 15 amino acids. Germline V gene lookup returns CDR1 SGHRS and CDR2 YFSETQ. CDR3 bases: TGCGCCAGCAGCCTCTGGCGGGGAGCCTACAATGAGCAGTTCTTC. As protein: CASSLWRGAYNEQFF.

The V and J genes are TRBV5-4 and TRBJ2-1; 15 nucleotides line up with TRBD2. Germline CDR1 and CDR2: SGHNT and YYREEE (reference sequence). The CDR3 runs 17 residues. Unmatched junction bases numbered 6, after V lost 0 bases and J lost 8 bases. The CDR3 loop is CASSLAGLAGGRDEQFF. The DNA of the CDR3 is TGTGCCAGCAGCTTGGCTGGACTAGCGGGAGGGAGGGATGAGCAGTTCTTC.

The chain employs TRBV9 and TRBJ2-7, with TRBD1 identical over 8 bases. Trimming at V came to 4 bases and at J to 2 bases, leaving 5 bases not matched to a gene. Germline CDR1 is SGDLS and CDR2 is YYNGEE. This CDR3 spans 14 amino acids. The CDR3 is CASSLGQDTYEQYF. The CDR3, as DNA: TGTGCCAGCAGCTTGGGACAGGACACCTACGAGCAGTACTTC.

V is TRBV19 and J is TRBJ1-3, with a possible D match to TRBD1 (5 bases). The CDR3 is 15 amino acids. Trimming took off 3 bases at V and 0 bases at J, with 9 bases between the two ends. Germline V CDR1 and CDR2: LNHDA, SQIVND (reference sequence). This chain's CDR3 is CASSIRAHSGNTIYF. CDR3 DNA sequence: TGTGCCAGTAGTATCAGGGCGCACTCTGGAAACACCATATATTTT.

The chain uses TRBV19 and TRBJ2-7; 9 bases agree with TRBD1. V lost 5 bases and J lost 7; bases outside the gene matches: 6. Germline-derived CDR1 and CDR2 are LNHDA and SQIVND (reference sequence). The CDR3 totals 13 residues. CDR3 nucleotides: TGTGCCAGTAGTCGGGACAGGGTTCGGGAGCAGTACTTC. Protein sequence: CASSRDRVREQYF. The full variable domain, completed using reference TRBV19 and TRBJ2-7, is DGGITQSPKYLFRKEGQNVTLSCEQNLNHDAMYWYRQDPGQGLRLIYYSQIVNDFQKGDIAEGYSVSREKKESFPLTVTSAQKNPTAFYLCASSRDRVREQYFGPGTRLTVT.

The chain couples TRBV4-2 to TRBJ2-4, with TRBD2 identical over 11 bases. The trim removed 0 bases at V and 6 bases at J, leaving 7 bases unmatched. The CDR3 is 17 residues long. Per germline, CDR1 LGHNA and CDR2 YNFKEQ. The CDR3, as DNA: TGTGCCAGCAGCCAAGACACTAGCGGGAGCGCGGTAAACATTCAGTACTTC. This encodes CASSQDTSGSAVNIQYF.

This chain uses TRBV28 with TRBJ1-1; D may be TRBD1 (6 bases). The CDR3 sequence is 16 residues long. The germline V and J ends were trimmed by 5 bases and 0 bases, with 16 bases remaining between them. Per the germline V gene, CDR1 is MDHEN and CDR2 is SYDVKM. This CDR3 reads CASSELQGLVNTEAFF. Written as DNA, the CDR3 is TGTGCCAGCAGTGAGTTACAGGGCCTGGTGAACACTGAAGCTTTCTTT.

V gene TRBV29-1 combines with J gene TRBJ1-1; D is perhaps TRBD1 (6 bases). V was shortened by 6 bases and J by 4 bases, with 12 bases between the two germline ends. The CDR3 sequence is 12 residues long. The germline V gene has CDR1 SQVTM and CDR2 ANQGSEA. In DNA, the CDR3 is TGCAGCGTCGGAAGGGGGGGCACTGAAGCTTTCTTT. It translates to CSVGRGGTEAFF.

J is TRBJ1-2 and V is TRBV30; D possibly corresponds to TRBD1 (6 bases). V was pared by 4 bases and J by 4 bases, with 7 bases between. The CDR3 sequence is 11 residues long. Germline V gene sequence: CDR1 GTSNPN, CDR2 SVGIG (reference sequence). For the CDR3, the DNA is TGTGCCTGGAAAGGGGGCTATGGCTACACCTTC. This gives the protein CAWKGGYGYTF.

The J gene is TRBJ1-5, the V gene TRBV6-1; D is perhaps TRBD1 (6 bases). The CDR3 covers 14 residues. Germline V gene lookup returns CDR1 MNHNS and CDR2 SASEGT. Trimming stripped 7 bases from V and 7 bases from J, with 17 bases between. In nucleotides, the CDR3 is TGTGCCAGCACTCAAGGACAGCTTGGACAGCCCCAGCATTTT. As protein: CASTQGQLGQPQHF.

The chain links TRBV19 to TRBJ2-2, with D perhaps TRBD2 (7 bases). Germline V lookup: CDR1 LNHDA, CDR2 SQIVND (reference sequence). The CDR3 length is 16 residues. V was pared by 4 bases and J by 0 bases, with 12 bases between. In nucleotides, the CDR3 is TGTGCCAGTAGTAAAGGGGAGGGGGCGAACACCGGGGAGCTGTTTTTT. Translated: CASSKGEGANTGELFF.

J is TRBJ1-2 and V is TRBV28, with D possibly matching TRBD1 (6 bases). Germline V gene data show CDR1 as MDHEN and CDR2 as SYDVKM. The CDR3 is 15 residues long. The CDR3 spells CAVIRGAGGNYGYTF. In nucleotides, the CDR3 is TGTGCAGTTATTCGGGGGGCCGGGGGAAACTATGGCTACACCTTC.

This chain links TRBV5-1 with TRBJ2-7, with 9 bases that match TRBD2. Germline V gives CDR1 SGHRS, CDR2 YFSETQ. V trimming: 0 bases; J trimming: 3 bases; junction bases outside the gene matches: 4. This CDR3 has 15 residues. The CDR3 nucleotides read TGCGCCAGCAGCTTGGAAGCGGGAGGACGCTACGAGCAGTACTTC. Protein product: CASSLEAGGRYEQYF.